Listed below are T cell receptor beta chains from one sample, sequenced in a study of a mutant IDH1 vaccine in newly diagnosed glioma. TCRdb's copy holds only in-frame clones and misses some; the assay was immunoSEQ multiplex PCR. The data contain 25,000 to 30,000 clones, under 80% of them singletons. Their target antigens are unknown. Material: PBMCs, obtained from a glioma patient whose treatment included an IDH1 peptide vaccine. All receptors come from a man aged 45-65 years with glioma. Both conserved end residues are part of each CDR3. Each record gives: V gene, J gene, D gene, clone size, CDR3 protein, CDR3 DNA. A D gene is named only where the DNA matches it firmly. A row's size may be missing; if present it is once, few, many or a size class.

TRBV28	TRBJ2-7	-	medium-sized	CASSFGAGRKGSYEQYF	TGTGCCAGCAGTTTCGGGGCGGGTAGGAAGGGCTCCTACGAGCAGTACTTC
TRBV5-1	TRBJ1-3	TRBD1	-	CASSTTTGAGNTIYF	TGCGCCAGCAGCACCACCACAGGGGCTGGAAACACCATATATTTT
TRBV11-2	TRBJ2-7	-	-	CASSLTGRSYEQYF	TGTGCCAGCAGCTTAACAGGGAGATCCTACGAGCAGTACTTC
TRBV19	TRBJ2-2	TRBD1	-	CASSGYRGNAGELFF	TGTGCCAGTAGTGGGTACAGGGGGAACGCCGGGGAGCTGTTTTTT
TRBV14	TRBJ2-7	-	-	CASSQEWQDGAASVQYF	TGTGCCAGCAGCCAAGAGTGGCAGGACGGGGCGGCTTCTGTGCAGTACTTC
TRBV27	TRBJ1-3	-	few	CASSRGINFSGNTIYF	TGTGCCAGCAGCCGCGGGATCAACTTCTCTGGAAACACCATATATTTT
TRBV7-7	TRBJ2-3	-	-	CASSLAHTQGDTQYF	TGTGCTAGCAGCTTAGCCCACACCCAAGGCGATACGCAGTATTTT
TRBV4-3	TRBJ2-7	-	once	CASSQGTEPYEQYF	TGCGCCAGCAGCCAGGGGACGGAACCCTACGAGCAGTACTTC
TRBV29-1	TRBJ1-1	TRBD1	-	CSVSGTGGRTEAFF	TGCAGCGTGTCCGGGACAGGCGGGAGGACTGAAGCTTTCTTT
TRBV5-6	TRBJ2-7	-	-	CASSVGSYEQYF	TGTGCCAGCAGCGTCGGTTCCTACGAGCAGTACTTC
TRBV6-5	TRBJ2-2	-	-	CASRLMSGELFF	TGTGCCAGCCGTTTAATGTCGGGGGAGCTGTTTTTT
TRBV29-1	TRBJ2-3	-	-	CSLPGNTRDTQYF	TGCAGCCTTCCGGGGAACACTAGGGATACGCAGTATTTT
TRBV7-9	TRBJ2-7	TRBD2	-	CASRPTSGEQYF	TGTGCCAGCAGGCCGACTAGCGGCGAGCAGTACTTC
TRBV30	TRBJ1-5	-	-	CAWSVGLTPNQPQHF	TGTGCCTGGAGTGTCGGATTGACTCCCAATCAGCCCCAGCATTTT
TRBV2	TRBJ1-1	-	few	CATSGYAGTEAFF	TGTGCCACCTCCGGATACGCCGGCACTGAAGCTTTCTTT
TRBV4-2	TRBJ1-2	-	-	CASASTVRDYGYTF	TGTGCCAGTGCCTCGACAGTAAGAGACTATGGCTACACCTTC
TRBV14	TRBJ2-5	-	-	CASSQDIGGTQYF	TGTGCCAGCAGCCAAGATATCGGAGGGACCCAGTACTTC
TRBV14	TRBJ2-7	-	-	CASSASNYEQYF	TGTGCCAGCAGCGCCTCGAACTACGAGCAGTACTTC
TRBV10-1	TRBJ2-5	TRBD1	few	CASRLGTGVCETQYF	TGCGCCAGCAGGCTGGGGACAGGGGTTTGCGAGACCCAGTACTTC
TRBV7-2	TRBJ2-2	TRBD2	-	CASSQGTSGNTGELFF	TGTGCCAGCAGCCAAGGGACTAGCGGAAACACCGGGGAGCTGTTTTTT
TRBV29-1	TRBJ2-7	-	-	CSVEDRSSRSYEQYF	TGCAGCGTTGAAGATCGATCATCCAGGTCCTACGAGCAGTACTTC
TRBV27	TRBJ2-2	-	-	CASSVGQQNTGELFF	TGTGCCAGCAGCGTCGGACAGCAGAACACCGGGGAGCTGTTTTTT
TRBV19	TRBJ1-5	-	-	CASSIGRGRGYQPQHF	TGTGCCAGTAGTATAGGAAGGGGAAGGGGTTATCAGCCCCAGCATTTT
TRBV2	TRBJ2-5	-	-	CASSEETQYF	TGTGCCAGCAGTGAAGAGACCCAGTACTTC
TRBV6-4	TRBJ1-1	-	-	CASSQGFDTEAFF	TGTGCCAGCAGTCAGGGGTTCGACACTGAAGCTTTCTTT
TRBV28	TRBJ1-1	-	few	CASSAGGASEAFF	TGTGCCAGCAGTGCGGGGGGGGCGAGTGAAGCTTTCTTT
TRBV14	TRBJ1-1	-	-	CASSQFLGFSAGSTEAFF	TGTGCCAGCAGCCAATTTCTTGGATTCTCGGCTGGGAGCACTGAAGCTTTCTTT